This section outlines one TCR beta chain sequence together with its context. The data stem from a study of blood T cell repertoires in COVID-19. Study as a whole: Spain, Italy and the United States supplied samples that represented acute and convalescent COVID-19. PBMCs, B-cell-depleted T cells, or T cells were the source of the cDNA or gDNA that made up the material.

Here immunoSEQ multiplex PCR was the method, and the copy in TCRdb shows in-frame clones only, minus some. The sample holds roughly 24,000 clones; around 90% are singletons and the top ten take approximately 28%. CDR1 is SGHAT, CDR2 FQNNGV, per germline. The length of the CDR3 is 19 residues. V gave up 3 bases and J gave up 3 bases; unmatched junction bases: 16. This chain joins TRBV11-2 and TRBJ2-3, with 9 bases that match TRBD2. Sample: peripheral blood. This receptor was taken from a woman aged 65 to 85 with active COVID-19. The CDR3 loop reads CASSFWGFSGGFGTDTQYF. CDR3 DNA: TGTGCCAGCAGCTTCTGGGGGTTTAGCGGGGGTTTTGGGACAGATACGCAGTATTTT.